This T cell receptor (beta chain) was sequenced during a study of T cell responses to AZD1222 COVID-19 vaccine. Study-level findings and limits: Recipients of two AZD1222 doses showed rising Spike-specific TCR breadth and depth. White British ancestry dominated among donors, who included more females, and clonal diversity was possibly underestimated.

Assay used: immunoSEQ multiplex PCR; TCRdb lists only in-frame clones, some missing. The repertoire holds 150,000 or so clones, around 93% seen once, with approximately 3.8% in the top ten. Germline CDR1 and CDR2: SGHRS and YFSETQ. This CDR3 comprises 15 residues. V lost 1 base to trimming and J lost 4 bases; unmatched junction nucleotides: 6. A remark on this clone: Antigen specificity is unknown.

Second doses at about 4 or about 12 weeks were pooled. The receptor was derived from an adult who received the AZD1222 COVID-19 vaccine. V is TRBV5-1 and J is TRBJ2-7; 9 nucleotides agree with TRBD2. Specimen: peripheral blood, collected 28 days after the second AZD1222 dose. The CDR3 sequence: CASSLITSGLYEQYF. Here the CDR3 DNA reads TGCGCCAGCAGCTTGATTACTAGCGGGTTGTACGAGCAGTACTTC.